This TCR beta chain appears in the sequencing data of a study of CD4 T cells in relation to SARS-CoV-2 and coronaviruses. The study's findings and limits: In around 60% of donors, memory CD4+ clonotypes crossrecognized SARS-CoV-2 and at least one common cold coronavirus spike.

The unexposed donors gave CD4+ T cells in 2011-2018, prior to COVID-19. Remarks on this clone: The target antigen is unknown.

TCRdb's table, derived via immunoSEQ multiplex PCR, lists solely in-frame clones and lacks some. This table holds 60,000 to 85,000 clones, over 85% found once. The CDR3 runs 16 residues. V shed 5 bases and J shed 6 bases, with 19 bases lying between them. The germline gives CDR1 MDHEN, CDR2 SYDVKM. The specimen sequenced was naive CD4+ T cells from PBMCs. Described subset: naive CD4+ T cells isolated by negative enrichment. The TCR sequence derives from a human donor in good health. The V and J genes are TRBV28 and TRBJ1-4; weak D call: TRBD1 (5 bases). This chain's CDR3 is CASSPSLGRVDEKLFF. The CDR3 nucleotides are TGTGCCAGCAGTCCCTCCCTGGGGCGGGTTGATGAAAAACTGTTTTTT.